This TCR beta chain was sequenced in a study of CD8 T cells in ankylosing spondylitis. The CDR3 extends over 17 amino acids. V shed 5 bases and J shed 0 bases, with 19 bases lying between them. Per germline, CDR1 SGHAT and CDR2 FQNNGV. One entry per CDR3 protein results from TCRdb running MiXCR on the 5' RACE reads. Here the sample spans 350,000 to 450,000 distinct CDR3 sequences, 20% being singletons. The chain employs TRBV11-2 and TRBJ1-1; perhaps TRBD1 as D (5 bases). The source of this sequence is a male donor with ankylosing spondylitis or in good health (not recorded which). The specimen was blood, either unsorted or a sorted T cell fraction (not recorded which). The CDR3 spells CASSHDRGRGVNTEAFF. CDR3 sequence (DNA): TGTGCCAGCAGCCATGATCGGGGGAGAGGGGTGAACACTGAAGCTTTCTTT. Combining the CDR3 with reference TRBV11-2 and TRBJ1-1 gives the whole variable domain EAGVAQSPRYKIIEKRQSVAFWCNPISGHATLYWYQQILGQGPKLLIQFQNNGVVDDSQLPKDRFSAERLKGVDSTLKIQPAKLEDSAVYLCASSHDRGRGVNTEAFFGQGTRLTVV.